These T cell receptor beta chains were read from a single sample in a study of cytomegalovirus exposure and HLA in healthy donors. Clones were sequenced by immunoSEQ multiplex PCR, and TCRdb holds only the in-frame ones, with some missing. The sample consists of around 100,000 clones, 76% of them appearing once. Sequenced: PBMCs. The receptors stem from a woman aged 55-69 years in good health and CMV-seropositive. CDR3s include the opening cysteine and the closing phenylalanine or tryptophan. The D gene is left open where the match is weak. Part of the rows lack a size; the others show once, few, many or a class for expanded clones.

d_call,j_call,clone_size,v_call,cdr3_nt,cdr3_aa
TRBD2,TRBJ2-3,.,TRBV9,TGTGCCAGCAGCGTGGGGGGACTAGACCTCACAGATACGCAGTATTTT,CASSVGGLDLTDTQYF
.,TRBJ2-7,.,TRBV28,TGTGCCAGCAGGAGACAGCTCAGCTCCTACGAGCAGTACTTC,CASRRQLSSYEQYF
TRBD1,TRBJ1-1,few,TRBV7-9,TGTGCCAGCAGCGCCGGGACAGCGAACACTGAAGCTTTCTTT,CASSAGTANTEAFF
TRBD1,TRBJ1-1,.,TRBV30,TGTGCCTGGAGTGGACCGACAGGGGCGGTCACTGAAGCTTTCTTT,CAWSGPTGAVTEAFF
TRBD2,TRBJ2-5,.,TRBV6-6,TGTGCCAGTTTAGCGGGAGGGGGCCGGACCCAGTACTTC,CASLAGGGRTQYF
TRBD2,TRBJ2-3,.,TRBV13,TGTGCCAGCAGCCTTAGCGGGATCACAGATACGCAGTATTTT,CASSLSGITDTQYF
TRBD1,TRBJ2-7,.,TRBV10-2,TGCGCCAGCAGTGAGACTCCCGGGACAGGGAACTACGAGCAGTACTTC,CASSETPGTGNYEQYF
TRBD2,TRBJ2-3,.,TRBV29-1,TGCAGCGTTGGGGAGACTAGCAGAGATACGCAGTATTTT,CSVGETSRDTQYF
TRBD2,TRBJ2-7,.,TRBV30,TGTGCCTGGAGTGTGGGACTAGCGGGAGCCTACGAGCAGTACTTC,CAWSVGLAGAYEQYF
TRBD1,TRBJ2-2,.,TRBV30,TGTGCCTGGAGTGGAGCCCGGACAGGGGGCACCGGGGAGCTGTTTTTT,CAWSGARTGGTGELFF
.,TRBJ2-1,.,TRBV14,TGTGCCAGCGCGGGGGCAGGGCGAGACAATGAGCAGTTCTTC,CASAGAGRDNEQFF
.,TRBJ1-2,.,TRBV9,TGTGCCAGCAGCGTAGAAACAGGGAACGGCTATGGCTACACCTTC,CASSVETGNGYGYTF
.,TRBJ1-2,.,TRBV5-4,TGTGCCAGCAGCTTGGCCCGACAGCTTCAAGGCTACACCTTC,CASSLARQLQGYTF
.,TRBJ1-2,.,TRBV19,TGTGCCAGTAGTATGGTAGGGGGAAGCTATGGCTACACCTTC,CASSMVGGSYGYTF
TRBD1,TRBJ2-7,.,TRBV7-2,TGTGCCAGCAGGGCCGGGACAGGGACCTACGAGCAGTACTTC,CASRAGTGTYEQYF
.,TRBJ1-4,.,TRBV6-1,TGTGCCAGCAGTGAAGCACCGGGAGAAAAACTGTTTTTT,CASSEAPGEKLFF
TRBD1,TRBJ2-2,medium-sized,TRBV19,TGTGCCAGTGATGGACAGGGTCGCTTGTTTTTT,CASDGQGRLFF
TRBD1,TRBJ2-7,few,TRBV19,TGTGCCAGTAGTGTGGAGCCGGGACAGCGATACTACGAGCAGTACTTC,CASSVEPGQRYYEQYF
TRBD1,TRBJ2-2,.,TRBV2,TGTGCCAGCAGTGAGGACAGGGCTTTGACCGGGGAGCTGTTTTTT,CASSEDRALTGELFF
.,TRBJ2-1,.,TRBV5-1,TGCGCCAGCAGCCCGGAGTTTTATAGTGCTAAACCCTTCTTC,CASSPEFYSAKPFF
.,TRBJ2-3,.,TRBV7-7,TGTGCTAGCAGCCCTGTTAGCACAGATACGCAGTATTTT,CASSPVSTDTQYF
TRBD1,TRBJ2-1,.,TRBV27,TGTGCCAGCAGCACCGGGACAGGGGTCTACAATGAGCAGTTCTTC,CASSTGTGVYNEQFF
.,TRBJ1-2,once,TRBV7-9,TGTTCCAGCAGCCTGGACAGTTTTTATGGCTACACCTTC,CSSSLDSFYGYTF
TRBD1,TRBJ2-1,.,TRBV9,TGTGCCAGCAGCGTATCTGGGACAGGGGTCGGGTACAATGAGCAGTTCTTC,CASSVSGTGVGYNEQFF
TRBD2,TRBJ2-3,once,TRBV11-1,TGTGCCAGCAGCTCGGGACTAGCGGGAACAGATACGCAGTATTTT,CASSSGLAGTDTQYF
.,TRBJ2-7,.,TRBV5-6,TGTGCCAGCAGCTTGGTCACAGGGACCCTTTGGCAGTACTTC,CASSLVTGTLWQYF
.,TRBJ2-5,.,TRBV2,TGTGCCAGCAGCGGGGCGGGACAGTGGGAGACCCAGTACTTC,CASSGAGQWETQYF
TRBD1,TRBJ1-5,.,TRBV6-5,TGTGCCAGCAGTTCAGGGACAGGGAGGAATCAGCCCCAGCATTTT,CASSSGTGRNQPQHF
TRBD2,TRBJ2-1,.,TRBV4-1,TGCGCCAGCAGCCAAGAATTGGTTAGCGGGAACAATGAGCAGTTCTTC,CASSQELVSGNNEQFF
TRBD1,TRBJ2-7,.,TRBV10-3,TGTGCCATCAGTGACAGGGGGCAGGGCTACGAGCAGTACTTC,CAISDRGQGYEQYF
.,TRBJ1-1,.,TRBV5-1,TGCGCCAGCAGCTTGGATCTAAACACTGAAGCTTTCTTT,CASSLDLNTEAFF
.,TRBJ2-1,.,TRBV5-1,TGCGCCAGCATCAGGGCCCCAGGTGGCAATGAGCAGTTCTTC,CASIRAPGGNEQFF
.,TRBJ2-7,few,TRBV28,TGTGCCAGCAGTTTTGGGCGGGGCTACGAGCAGTACTTC,CASSFGRGYEQYF
.,TRBJ2-7,.,TRBV7-9,TGTTCCAGCAGCTTGACAGGTTACGAGCAGTACTTC,CSSSLTGYEQYF
.,TRBJ2-1,few,TRBV4-1,TGCGCCAGCAGTCCTGCGTCATCCTACAATGAGCAGTTCTTC,CASSPASSYNEQFF
TRBD1,TRBJ1-1,.,TRBV4-1,TGCGCCAGCAGCCGCCGACAGGGGGAAATCCCTGAAGCTTTCTTT,CASSRRQGEIPEAFF
TRBD2,TRBJ2-3,.,TRBV18,TGTGCCAGCGCCAACCCGCGGGGCCTAGCGGGGGATACGCAGTATTTT,CASANPRGLAGDTQYF